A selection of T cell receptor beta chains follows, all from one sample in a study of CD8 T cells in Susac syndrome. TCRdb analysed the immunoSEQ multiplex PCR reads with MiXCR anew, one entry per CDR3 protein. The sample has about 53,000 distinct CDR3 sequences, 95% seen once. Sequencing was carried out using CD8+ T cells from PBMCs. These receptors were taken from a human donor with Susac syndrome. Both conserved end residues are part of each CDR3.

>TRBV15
CATSRDGARGIGDSPLHF
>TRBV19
CATKHGPYEQYF
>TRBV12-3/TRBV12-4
CASSLGVTDTQYF
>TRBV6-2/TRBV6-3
CASSRTLPGLASNEQFF
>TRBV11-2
CASSLGSGGADEQFF
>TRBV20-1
CSARTVVSYEQYF
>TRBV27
CASSLSPITEAFF
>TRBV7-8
CASSFGASDQPQHF
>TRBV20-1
CSARGLSETQYF
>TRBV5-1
CASSLIALVGRPQETQYF
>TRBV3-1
CASSQDDSPLHF
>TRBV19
CASSMNLAGPDTQYF
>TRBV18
CASSPAVTSTDTQYF
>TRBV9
CASSVGVAGGNNEQFF
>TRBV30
CAWTLPGLSRNEQFF
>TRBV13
CASSSWEDQDTQYF
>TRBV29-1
CSVVSTGELFF
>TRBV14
CASSQGAGAGYTF
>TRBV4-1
CASSHPDRGDYGYTF
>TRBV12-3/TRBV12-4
CASTTRQGKKLFF
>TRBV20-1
CSALDRGRSYNSPLHF
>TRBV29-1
CSVGMTGVTNEQYF
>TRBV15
CATSSFEQTINNEQFF
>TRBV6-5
CASSYTLARKTQYF
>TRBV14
CASSQEDITEFPKDGYTF
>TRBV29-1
CSVVGNEQFF
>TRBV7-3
CASSLSGTTRETQYF
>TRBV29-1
CSVCLESTDTQYF
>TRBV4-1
CASSSRFGQGDQPQHF
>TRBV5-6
CASSLGPGASSPLHF
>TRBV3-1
CASSPWTTASTDTQYF